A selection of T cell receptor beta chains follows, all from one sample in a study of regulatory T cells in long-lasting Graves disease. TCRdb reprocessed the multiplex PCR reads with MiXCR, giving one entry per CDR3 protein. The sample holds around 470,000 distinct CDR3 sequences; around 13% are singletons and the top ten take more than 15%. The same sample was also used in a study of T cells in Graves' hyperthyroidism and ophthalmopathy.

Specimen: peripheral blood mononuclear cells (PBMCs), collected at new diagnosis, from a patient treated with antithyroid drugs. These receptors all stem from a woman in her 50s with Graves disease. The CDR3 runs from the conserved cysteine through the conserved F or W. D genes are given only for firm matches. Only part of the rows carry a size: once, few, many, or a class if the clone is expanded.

CASSIPGTGGDQPQHF	TGTGCCAGCAGTATTCCCGGGACAGGGGGCGATCAGCCCCAGCATTTT	TRBJ1-5	TRBD1	many	TRBV28
CASRRSTGQGVDEQFF	TGTGCCAGCAGGCGATCGACGGGACAGGGGGTAGATGAGCAGTTCTTC	TRBJ2-1	TRBD1	few	TRBV6-1
CASSESGRGIPNTGELFF	TGTGCCAGCAGTGAATCCGGCAGGGGTATACCGAACACCGGGGAGCTGTTTTTT	TRBJ2-2	-	few	TRBV25-1
CASSYTGTSRSEQFF	TGTGCCAGCAGCTACACCGGGACTAGCAGGAGTGAGCAGTTCTTC	TRBJ2-1	TRBD2	-	TRBV6-5
CASGTAYNEQFF	TGTGCCAGCGGGACCGCCTACAATGAGCAGTTCTTC	TRBJ2-1	-	few	TRBV7-6
CASSLEFFPTSGSSNEQFF	TGTGCCAGCAGCTTAGAGTTCTTTCCGACTAGCGGGAGCTCAAATGAGCAGTTCTTC	TRBJ2-1	TRBD2	many	TRBV11-2
CATSGGLGQPQHF	TGTGCCACCTCGGGGGGGTTAGGTCAGCCCCAGCATTTT	TRBJ1-5	-	-	TRBV6-1
CASSSKAGGPADEQFF	TGTGCCAGCAGCTCCAAAGCGGGAGGGCCGGCCGATGAGCAGTTCTTC	TRBJ2-1	TRBD2	many	TRBV7-9
CASSSIPTSTGQRLPYNEQFF	TGTGCCAGCAGTTCAATACCGACTAGTACAGGTCAACGCCTGCCCTACAATGAGCAGTTCTTC	TRBJ2-1	-	few	TRBV28
CASSLGTEISYEQYF	TGTGCCAGCAGTTTAGGGACGGAAATCTCCTACGAGCAGTACTTC	TRBJ2-7	-	many	TRBV27
CASSNPGLKAFF	TGTGCCAGCAGCAACCCCGGGTTAAAAGCTTTCTTT	TRBJ1-1	-	many	TRBV28
CASSLGTSGIRSYNEQFF	TGCGCCAGCAGCCTAGGGACTAGCGGGATTAGGTCCTACAATGAGCAGTTCTTC	TRBJ2-1	TRBD2	-	TRBV4-1
CASSLVSPRYSPLHF	TGCGCCAGCAGCTTGGTCTCTCCTCGGTATTCACCCCTCCACTTT	TRBJ1-6	-	many	TRBV5-1
CASSLSGVKTSNQPQHF	TGTGCCAGCAGTTTGTCAGGGGTTAAGACTAGCAATCAGCCCCAGCATTTT	TRBJ1-5	-	few	TRBV6-5
CASSLAVETGEQYF	TGTGCCAGCAGCTTAGCAGTAGAGACGGGCGAGCAGTACTTC	TRBJ2-7	-	few	TRBV7-9
CASKGQGINQPQHF	TGTGCCAGCAAGGGACAGGGAATCAATCAGCCCCAGCATTTT	TRBJ1-5	TRBD1	many	TRBV7-9
CASSLGTGVFTGELFF	TGCGCCAGCAGCTTGGGTACAGGGGTTTTCACCGGGGAGCTGTTTTTT	TRBJ2-2	TRBD1	-	TRBV5-1
CATTTGPQSSGELFF	TGTGCCACCACGACAGGTCCCCAAAGTTCCGGGGAGCTGTTTTTT	TRBJ2-2	-	-	TRBV10-3
CASRWEAVAKNIQYF	TGTGCCAGCAGATGGGAAGCAGTAGCCAAAAACATTCAGTACTTC	TRBJ2-4	-	many	TRBV6-1
CASTSLGSPFYEQYF	TGTGCCAGCACCTCCCTAGGCTCCCCGTTCTACGAGCAGTACTTC	TRBJ2-7	-	-	TRBV28
CAWCPSGGIYEQYF	TGTGCCTGGTGCCCCAGCGGGGGGATCTACGAGCAGTACTTC	TRBJ2-7	TRBD2	-	TRBV30
CASSTATGRGGTYLSYEQYF	TGTGCCAGCAGTACAGCAACAGGCCGAGGCGGGACCTATCTCTCCTACGAGCAGTACTTC	TRBJ2-7	-	many	TRBV27
CASSSELVGTSSGTYNEQFF	TGTGCCAGCAGTTCCGAACTGGTGGGGACGTCTAGCGGGACCTACAATGAGCAGTTCTTC	TRBJ2-1	TRBD2	many	TRBV28
CASSYAGQPQETQYF	TGTGCCAGCAGTTACGCGGGACAGCCCCAAGAGACCCAGTACTTC	TRBJ2-5	-	-	TRBV6-9
CASHTGMGSGANVLTF	TGTGCCAGTCACACAGGGATGGGATCTGGGGCCAACGTCCTGACTTTC	TRBJ2-6	-	-	TRBV19
CASSQSGGTGANVLTF	TGTGCCAGCAGCCAATCTGGGGGCACTGGGGCCAACGTCCTGACTTTC	TRBJ2-6	-	few	TRBV4-2
CASSPPLAGGSTDTQYF	TGTGCCAGCTCACCACCACTAGCGGGAGGTTCGACAGATACGCAGTATTTT	TRBJ2-3	TRBD2	-	TRBV18